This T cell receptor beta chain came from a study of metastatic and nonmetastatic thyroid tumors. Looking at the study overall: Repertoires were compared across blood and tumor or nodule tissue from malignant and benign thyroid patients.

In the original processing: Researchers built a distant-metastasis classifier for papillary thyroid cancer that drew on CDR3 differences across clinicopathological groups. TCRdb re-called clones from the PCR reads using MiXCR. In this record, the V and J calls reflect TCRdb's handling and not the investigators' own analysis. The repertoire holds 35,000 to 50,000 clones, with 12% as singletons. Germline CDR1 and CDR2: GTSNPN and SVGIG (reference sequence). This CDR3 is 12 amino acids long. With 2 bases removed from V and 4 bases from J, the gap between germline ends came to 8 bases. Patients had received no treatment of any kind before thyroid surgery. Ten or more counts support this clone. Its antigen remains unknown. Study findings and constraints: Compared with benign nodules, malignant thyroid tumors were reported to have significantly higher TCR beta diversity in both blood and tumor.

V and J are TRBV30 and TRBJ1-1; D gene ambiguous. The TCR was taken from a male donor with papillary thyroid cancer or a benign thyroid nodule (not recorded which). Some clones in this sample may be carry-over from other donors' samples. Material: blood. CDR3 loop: CAWSLGSTEAFF. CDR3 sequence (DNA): TGTGCCTGGAGTCTCGGGAGCACTGAAGCTTTCTTT.